These 14 T cell receptor beta chains were sequenced from one sample in a study of response to subunit inactivated influenza vaccine listed by TCRdb under 2018. Libraries came from RT-PCR. The run used an Illumina HiSeq 2500. The raw public reads went through TCRdb reprocessing: fastp at Q25, MiXCR clone calling, in-frame beta chains kept. Under each unique CDR3 protein, matching rows form one entry showing the most common genes and DNA. In this sample the table shows over 750,000 distinct CDR3 sequences, around 21% of which occur a single time. The ten largest clonotypes hold 10% of the sample. Material: PBMCs from blood, obtained around 5 days after vaccination. The receptors were gathered from a man aged 50 or older who received an inactivated influenza vaccine. Donor details come from another sample of the same person, matched by shared clones.

The chain carries TRBV4-2 and TRBJ2-1; 12 nucleotides align to TRBD2. The CDR3 consists of 16 residues. V lost 0 bases to trimming and J lost 4 bases; unmatched junction nucleotides: 1. Germline loops: CDR1 LGHNA, CDR2 YNFKEQ. The CDR3 sequence: CASSQETSGGYNEQFF. Written as DNA, the CDR3 is TGTGCCAGCAGCCAAGAGACTAGCGGGGGTTACAATGAGCAGTTCTTC.

J is TRBJ2-7 and V is TRBV6-4; 14 bases agree with TRBD2. V lost 4 bases, J lost 5 bases, and 4 bases stayed unmatched. The CDR3 spans 15 residues. In germline, CDR1 is MRHNA, CDR2 SNTAGT. The chain's CDR3 is CASSAGLAGVNEQYF. In DNA, the CDR3 is TGTGCCAGCAGTGCGGGACTAGCGGGAGTCAACGAGCAGTACTTC.

This chain connects TRBV2 to TRBJ1-1; weak D call: TRBD1 (5 bases). The ends were cut back, 6 bases at V and 1 base at J, with 9 bases in the middle. Germline V CDR1 and CDR2: SNHLY, FYNNEI. This CDR3 has 13 amino acids. The CDR3 bases are TGTGCCAGCAGGACAGCTCCGAACACTGAAGCTTTCTTT. Translating it yields CASRTAPNTEAFF.

This clonotype was seen many times. The V and J genes are TRBV7-2 and TRBJ1-2; TRBD1 matches 7 bases. With 6 bases clipped from V and 3 bases from J, the junction kept 7 bases outside the gene matches. The CDR3 spans 14 residues. Germline CDR1 and CDR2: SGHTA and FQGNSA. CDR3 residues: CASRDDRVYYGYTF. Here the CDR3 DNA reads TGTGCCAGCAGAGACGACAGGGTGTACTATGGCTACACCTTC.

This clonotype came up many times. J is TRBJ1-1 and V is TRBV12-3 or TRBV12-4; no clear D. Trimming took off 2 bases at V and 3 bases at J, with 1 base between the two ends. The CDR3 consists of 11 residues. The CDR3 region has the DNA TGTGCCAGCAGTTTATACACTGAAGCTTTCTTT. As protein: CASSLYTEAFF.

Only a few counts were recorded for this clonotype. The chain uses TRBV20-1 and TRBJ1-4, with 7 bases lining up with TRBD1. V trimming: 3 bases; J trimming: 7 bases; junction bases outside the gene matches: 8. The CDR3 length is 14 residues. Germline CDR1 and CDR2: DFQATT and SNEGSKA (reference sequence). CDR3 sequence: CSASRGGVSEKLFF. The CDR3 nucleotides read TGCAGTGCTAGTCGAGGGGGCGTATCTGAAAAACTGTTTTTT.

The chain uses TRBV10-3 and TRBJ2-5; unclear D gene. The length of the CDR3 is 15 residues. Trimming cost V 3 bases and J 3 bases, with 14 bases left between them. Germline CDR1 is ENHRY and CDR2 is SYGVKD. DNA of the CDR3: TGTGCCATCAGTGACCTTGCCTCTGGGGAAGAGACCCAGTACTTC. It yields the protein CAISDLASGEETQYF.

This clonotype was found a few times. The chain carries TRBV4-2 and TRBJ2-6; 10 nucleotides line up with TRBD1. Germline CDR1 reads LGHNA; CDR2 reads YNFKEQ. The trim removed 0 bases at V and 4 bases at J, leaving 6 bases unmatched. The CDR3 length is 18 residues. CDR3 coding DNA: TGTGCCAGCAGCCAAGATCGACAGGGGGCGGCCGGGGCCAACGTCCTGACTTTC. This translates into CASSQDRQGAAGANVLTF.

This clonotype was counted a single time. The chain uses TRBV12-3 or TRBV12-4 and TRBJ2-7; TRBD1 or TRBD2 may be the D gene (5 bases each). The CDR3 spans 14 residues. The V and J ends lost 6 bases and 4 bases respectively, with 16 bases between them. The CDR3 reads CASRPGPLRYEQYF. The CDR3 nucleotides read TGTGCCAGCAGGCCGGGACCCCTTAGATACGAGCAGTACTTC.

A remark on this clonotype: The junction and the germline gene differ at one end; a read error may be behind it. V and J are TRBV20-1 and TRBJ2-2, with 7 bases aligning to TRBD2. CDR1 and CDR2 from the germline V gene are DFQATT and SNEGSKA (reference sequence). The CDR3 sequence is 14 residues long. This CDR3 is CSASDQGLTGELCF. The CDR3 coding sequence is TGCAGTGCTAGCGACCAGGGACTAACCGGGGAGCTGTGTTTT.

The V call is TRBV4-2, the J call TRBJ2-1; D not certain. Germline CDR1 reads LGHNA; CDR2 reads YNFKEQ. The CDR3 runs 13 residues. Trimming cost V 4 bases and J 7 bases, with 11 bases left between them. In nucleotides, the CDR3 is TGTGCCAGCAGCCCGGCCCTATGGAATGAGCAGTTCTTC. It is translated as CASSPALWNEQFF.

This clonotype has at least ten counts. J is TRBJ2-3 and V is TRBV7-8; D may be TRBD2 (6 bases). With 2 bases removed from V and 9 bases from J, the gap between germline ends came to 15 bases. CDR3 length equals 14 residues. Germline loops: CDR1 SGHVS, CDR2 FQNEAQ. The CDR3 DNA sequence: TGTGCCAGCAGCTTACGACTAGGGGAAGGGACGCAGTATTTT. Translated, it gives CASSLRLGEGTQYF.

This clonotype was detected once. V usage is TRBV4-1 and J usage is TRBJ2-1; 13 bases are a match to TRBD2. Germline assignment: CDR1 MGHRA and CDR2 YSYEKL. This CDR3 has 16 residues. Trimming at V came to 4 bases and at J to 4 bases, leaving 4 bases not matched to a gene. CDR3: CASSPQTSGGYNEQFF. The CDR3 DNA reads as TGCGCCAGCAGCCCCCAGACTAGCGGGGGGTACAATGAGCAGTTCTTC.

This clonotype has just a few counts. The J gene is TRBJ2-7, the V gene TRBV6-1; maybe TRBD1 (6 bases). Looked up from germline, CDR1 is MNHNS and CDR2 is SASEGT. Between the trimmed V and J ends, which lost 3 bases and 7 bases, there was a span of 22 bases. CDR3 length: 16 residues. The CDR3 sequence: CASSESRTVQFGEQYF. As DNA, the CDR3 is TGTGCCAGCAGTGAGTCCAGGACAGTCCAGTTTGGGGAGCAGTACTTC.